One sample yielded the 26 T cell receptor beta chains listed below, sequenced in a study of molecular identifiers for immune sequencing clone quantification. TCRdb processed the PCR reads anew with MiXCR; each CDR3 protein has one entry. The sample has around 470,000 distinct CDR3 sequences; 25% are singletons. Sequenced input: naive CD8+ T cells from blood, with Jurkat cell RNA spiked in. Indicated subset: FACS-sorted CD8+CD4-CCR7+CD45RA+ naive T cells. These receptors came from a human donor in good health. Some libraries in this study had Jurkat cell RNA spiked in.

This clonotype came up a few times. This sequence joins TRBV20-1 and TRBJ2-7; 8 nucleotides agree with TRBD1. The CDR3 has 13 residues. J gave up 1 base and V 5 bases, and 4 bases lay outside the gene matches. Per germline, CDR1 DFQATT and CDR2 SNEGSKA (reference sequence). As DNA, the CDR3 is TGCAGTGCTCCGACAGGGGATTCCTACGAGCAGTACTTC. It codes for CSAPTGDSYEQYF.

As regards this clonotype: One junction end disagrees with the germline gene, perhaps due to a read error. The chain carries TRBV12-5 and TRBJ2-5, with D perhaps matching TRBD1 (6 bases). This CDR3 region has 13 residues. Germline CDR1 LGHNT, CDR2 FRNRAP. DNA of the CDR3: TGTGCTAGTGGGGGGGCAGGGGAAGAGAGCCAGTACTTC. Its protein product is CASGGAGEESQYF.

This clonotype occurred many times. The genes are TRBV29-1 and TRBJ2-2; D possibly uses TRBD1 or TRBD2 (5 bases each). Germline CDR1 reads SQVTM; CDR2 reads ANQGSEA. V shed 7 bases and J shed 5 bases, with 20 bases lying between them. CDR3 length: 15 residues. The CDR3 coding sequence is TGCAGCGCCGCGCCGGGGACCCAAAGGACCGGGGAGCTGTTTTTT. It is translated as CSAAPGTQRTGELFF.

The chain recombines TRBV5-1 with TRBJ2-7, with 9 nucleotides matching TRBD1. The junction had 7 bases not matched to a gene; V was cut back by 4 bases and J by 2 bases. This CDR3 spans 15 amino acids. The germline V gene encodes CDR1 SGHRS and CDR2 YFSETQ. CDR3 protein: CASSKGTGSAYEQYF. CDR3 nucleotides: TGCGCCAGCAGCAAAGGGACAGGGAGCGCCTACGAGCAGTACTTC.

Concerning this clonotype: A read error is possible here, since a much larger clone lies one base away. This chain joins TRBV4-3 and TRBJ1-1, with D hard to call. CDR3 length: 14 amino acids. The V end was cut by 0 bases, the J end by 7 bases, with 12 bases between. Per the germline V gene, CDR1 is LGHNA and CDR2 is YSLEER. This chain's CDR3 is CASSQDMNPHEAFF. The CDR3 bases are TGCGCCAGCAGCCAAGACATGAACCCCCATGAAGCTTTCTTT.

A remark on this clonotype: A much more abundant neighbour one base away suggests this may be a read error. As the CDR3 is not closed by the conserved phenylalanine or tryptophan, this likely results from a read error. The CDR3 bases are TGTGCCAGCAGTTACCGAGGGGGTTCCGACTACGAGCAGTACTCC. Translated: CASSYRGGSDYEQYS. V and J are TRBV6-5 and TRBJ2-7; tentatively, D is TRBD1 (6 bases). With 2 bases removed from V and 3 bases from J, the gap between germline ends came to 14 bases. The CDR3 spans 15 residues. In germline, CDR1 is MNHEY, CDR2 SVGAGI.

The CDR3: CSVDPGSYTGELFF. In DNA form, the CDR3 reads TGCAGCGTTGATCCGGGGTCCTACACCGGGGAGCTGTTTTTT. The chain uses TRBV29-1 and TRBJ2-2, with D perhaps matching TRBD2 (5 bases). This CDR3 has 14 residues. The V end lost 3 bases, the J end lost 3 bases, and 11 bases lay between the germline ends. The germline V gene has CDR1 SQVTM and CDR2 ANQGSEA.

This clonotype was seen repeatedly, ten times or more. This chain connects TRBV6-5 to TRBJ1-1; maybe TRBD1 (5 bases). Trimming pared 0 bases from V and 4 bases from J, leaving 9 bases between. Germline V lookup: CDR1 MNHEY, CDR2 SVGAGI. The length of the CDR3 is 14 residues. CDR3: CASSYSGGVTEAFF. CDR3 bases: TGTGCCAGCAGTTACTCGGGGGGGGTCACTGAAGCTTTCTTT.

CDR3: CSVDKGGTEAFF. Written as DNA, the CDR3 is TGCAGCGTTGATAAGGGGGGGACTGAAGCTTTCTTT. The chain is built from TRBV29-1 and TRBJ1-1; maybe TRBD1 (6 bases). With 3 bases removed from V and 5 bases from J, the gap between germline ends came to 10 bases. Germline V gene lookup returns CDR1 SQVTM and CDR2 ANQGSEA. The CDR3 extends over 12 amino acids.

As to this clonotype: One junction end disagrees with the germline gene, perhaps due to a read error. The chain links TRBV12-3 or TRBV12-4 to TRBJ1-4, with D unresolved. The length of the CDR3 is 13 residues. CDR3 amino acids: CASSLSDYEKLSF. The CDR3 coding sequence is TGTGCCAGCAGTTTATCCGATTACGAAAAACTGTCTTTT.

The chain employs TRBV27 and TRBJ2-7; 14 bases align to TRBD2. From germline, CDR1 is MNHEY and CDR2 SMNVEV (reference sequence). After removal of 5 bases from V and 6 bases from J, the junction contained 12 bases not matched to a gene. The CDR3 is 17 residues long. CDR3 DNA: TGTGCCAGCAGTCCCCGACTAGCGGGAGGGTCATACCGCGAGCAGTACTTC. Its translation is CASSPRLAGGSYREQYF.

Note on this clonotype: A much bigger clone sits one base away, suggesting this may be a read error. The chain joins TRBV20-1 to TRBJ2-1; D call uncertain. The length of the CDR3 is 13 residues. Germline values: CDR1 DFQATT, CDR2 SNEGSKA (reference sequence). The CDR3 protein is CGAQDSSYNEQFF. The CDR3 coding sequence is TGCGGTGCTCAGGATAGCTCCTACAATGAGCAGTTCTTC.

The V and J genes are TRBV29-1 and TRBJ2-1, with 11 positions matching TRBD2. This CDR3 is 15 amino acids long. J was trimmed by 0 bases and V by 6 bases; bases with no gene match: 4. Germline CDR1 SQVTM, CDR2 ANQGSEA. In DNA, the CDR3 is TGCAGCGTGTTAGCGGGGGGGTACTCCTACAATGAGCAGTTCTTC. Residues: CSVLAGGYSYNEQFF.

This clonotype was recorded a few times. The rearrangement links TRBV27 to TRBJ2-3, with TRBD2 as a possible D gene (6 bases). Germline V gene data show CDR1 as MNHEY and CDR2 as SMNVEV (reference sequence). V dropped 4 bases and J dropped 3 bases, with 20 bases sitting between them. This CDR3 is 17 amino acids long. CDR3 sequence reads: CASSSSRASVFTDTQYF. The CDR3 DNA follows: TGTGCCAGCAGTTCATCCCGGGCTAGCGTTTTTACAGATACGCAGTATTTT.

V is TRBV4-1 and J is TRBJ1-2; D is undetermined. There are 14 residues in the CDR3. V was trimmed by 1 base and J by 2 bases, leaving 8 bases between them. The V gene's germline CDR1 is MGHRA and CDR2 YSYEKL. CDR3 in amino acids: CASSQGTANYGYTF. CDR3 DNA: TGCGCCAGCAGCCAAGGAACCGCGAACTATGGCTACACCTTC.

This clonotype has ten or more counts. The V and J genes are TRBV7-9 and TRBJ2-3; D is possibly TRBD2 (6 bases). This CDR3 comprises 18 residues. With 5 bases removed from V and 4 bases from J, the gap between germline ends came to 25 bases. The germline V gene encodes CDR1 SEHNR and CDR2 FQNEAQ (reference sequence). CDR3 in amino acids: CASSPPPTLAEAPDTQYF. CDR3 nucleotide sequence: TGTGCCAGCAGCCCTCCACCGACATTAGCGGAAGCGCCAGATACGCAGTATTTT.

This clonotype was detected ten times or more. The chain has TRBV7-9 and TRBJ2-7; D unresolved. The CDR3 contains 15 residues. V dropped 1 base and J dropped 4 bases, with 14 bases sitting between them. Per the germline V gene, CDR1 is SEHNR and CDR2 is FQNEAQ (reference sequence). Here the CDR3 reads CASSLETAPAYEQYF. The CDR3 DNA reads TGTGCCAGCAGCTTAGAAACAGCCCCGGCGTACGAGCAGTACTTC.

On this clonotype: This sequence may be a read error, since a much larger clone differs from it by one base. The DNA for the CDR3 is TGTGCCAGCAGTTACAACCCGGGACCTACCCCCCATAGTGAGTACGGGCAGTACTTC. Translation gives CASSYNPGPTPHSEYGQYF. The chain joins TRBV6-2 or TRBV6-3 to TRBJ2-7; D is tentatively TRBD1 or TRBD2 (5 bases each). The germline V gene encodes CDR1 MNHEY and CDR2 SVGEGT. The CDR3 is 19 residues long.

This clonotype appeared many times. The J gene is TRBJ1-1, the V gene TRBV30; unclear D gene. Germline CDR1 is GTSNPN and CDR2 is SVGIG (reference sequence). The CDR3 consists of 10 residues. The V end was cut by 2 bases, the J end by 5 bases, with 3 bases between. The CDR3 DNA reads TGTGCCTGGAGTCGGACTGAAGCTTTCTTT. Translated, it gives CAWSRTEAFF.

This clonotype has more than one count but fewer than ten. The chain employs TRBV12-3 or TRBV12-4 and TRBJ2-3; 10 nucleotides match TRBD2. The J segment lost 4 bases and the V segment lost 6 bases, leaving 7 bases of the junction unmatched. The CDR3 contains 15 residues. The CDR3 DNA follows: TGTGCCAGCAGCGGAGAGCGGGGGGGGCCAGATACGCAGTATTTT. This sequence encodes CASSGERGGPDTQYF.

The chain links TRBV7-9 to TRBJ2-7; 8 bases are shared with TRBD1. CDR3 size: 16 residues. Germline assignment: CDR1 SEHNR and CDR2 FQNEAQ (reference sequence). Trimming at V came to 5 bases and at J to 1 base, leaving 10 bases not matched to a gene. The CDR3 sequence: CASSQDGQGFSYEQYF. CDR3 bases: TGTGCCAGCAGCCAAGACGGACAGGGCTTTTCCTACGAGCAGTACTTC.

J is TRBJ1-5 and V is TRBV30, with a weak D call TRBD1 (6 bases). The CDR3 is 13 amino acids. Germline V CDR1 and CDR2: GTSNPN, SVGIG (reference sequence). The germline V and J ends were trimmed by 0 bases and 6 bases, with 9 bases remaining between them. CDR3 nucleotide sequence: TGTGCCTGGAGTGTCAGGGGCGGTCAGCCCCAGCATTTT. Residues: CAWSVRGGQPQHF.

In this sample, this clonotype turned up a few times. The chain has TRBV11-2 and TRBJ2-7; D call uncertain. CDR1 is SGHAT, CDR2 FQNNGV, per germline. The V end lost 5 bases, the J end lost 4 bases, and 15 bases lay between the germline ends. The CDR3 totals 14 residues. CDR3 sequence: CASSPSRRIYEQYF. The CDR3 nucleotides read TGTGCCAGCAGCCCCAGTCGTAGAATTTACGAGCAGTACTTC.

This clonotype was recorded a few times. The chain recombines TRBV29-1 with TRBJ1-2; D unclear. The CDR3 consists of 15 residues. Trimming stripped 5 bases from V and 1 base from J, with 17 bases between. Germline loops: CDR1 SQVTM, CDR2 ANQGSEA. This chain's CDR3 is CSVPGGYQFNYGYTF. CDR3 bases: TGCAGCGTTCCGGGCGGTTACCAGTTTAACTATGGCTACACCTTC.

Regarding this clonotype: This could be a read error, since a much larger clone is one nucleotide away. Here the CDR3 DNA reads TGTGCCAGCAATTTTGTTGGCCCGAGGGGCCCAGATACGCAGTATTTT. As protein: CASNFVGPRGPDTQYF. The chain combines TRBV12-3 or TRBV12-4 with TRBJ2-3; D is tentatively TRBD1 or TRBD2 (5 bases each). Trimming removed 7 bases from V and 4 bases from J, with 21 bases in between. The CDR3 runs to 16 residues.

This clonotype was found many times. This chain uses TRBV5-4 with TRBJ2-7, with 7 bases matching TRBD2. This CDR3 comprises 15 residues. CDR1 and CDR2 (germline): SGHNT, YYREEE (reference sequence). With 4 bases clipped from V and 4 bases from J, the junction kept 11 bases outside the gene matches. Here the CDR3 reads CASSPDRGVMYEQYF. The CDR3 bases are TGTGCCAGCAGCCCAGACCGGGGGGTAATGTACGAGCAGTACTTC.